The 19 T cell receptor beta chains below come from one sample, sequenced in a study of OX40 agonist ivuxolimab in advanced cancers. Assay used: immunoSEQ multiplex PCR; TCRdb lists only in-frame clones, some missing. The sample lists 59,000 or so clones; 82% were seen once. The sample in question was CD4+ or CD8+ T cells sorted from blood, obtained in a trial of the OX40 agonist ivuxolimab. Source of these receptors: an adult with an advanced solid tumor such as melanoma, head and neck, liver or kidney cancer.

The CDR3 DNA reads as TGCGCCAGCAGCCAAACAGGGGTAGGCTATGGCTACACCTTC. Translating gives CASSQTGVGYGYTF. V gene TRBV4-1 combines with J gene TRBJ1-2; 7 bases are a match to TRBD1. Unmatched junction bases numbered 4, after V lost 2 bases and J lost 4 bases. The CDR3 has 14 residues. CDR1 is MGHRA and CDR2 is YSYEKL in the germline V gene.

The sample holds one count of this clone. DNA for the CDR3: TGTGCCAGTAGTCCCGGGACAGAGTCCTGGGGCACTGAAGCTTTCTTT. It specifies CASSPGTESWGTEAFF. The chain links TRBV19 to TRBJ1-1; 7 bases line up with TRBD1. Trimming took 5 bases from V and 4 from J; bases not matched to a gene: 13. CDR3 length: 16 amino acids. The germline V gene encodes CDR1 LNHDA and CDR2 SQIVND (reference sequence). The full variable domain, completed using reference TRBV19 and TRBJ1-1, is DGGITQSPKYLFRKEGQNVTLSCEQNLNHDAMYWYRQDPGQGLRLIYYSQIVNDFQKGDIAEGYSVSREKKESFPLTVTSAQKNPTAFYLCASSPGTESWGTEAFFGQGTRLTVV.

The J gene is TRBJ2-7, the V gene TRBV21-1; TRBD1 was called by the table and not checked on the DNA. TRBV21-1 is noted as a pseudogene. The CDR3 extends over 16 amino acids. The CDR3: CASSKEPDTYSYEQYF. As DNA, the CDR3 is TGTGCCAGCAGCAAAGAACCGGACACCTACTCCTACGAGCAGTACTTC.

V gene TRBV18 combines with J gene TRBJ1-5, with TRBD1 matching 9 bases. Germline-derived CDR1 and CDR2 are KGHSH and LQKENI. V dropped 4 bases and J dropped 1; count of bases not matched to a gene: 11. This CDR3 contains 18 residues. In nucleotides, the CDR3 is TGTGCCAGCTCACTTAATGGACAGGGGCCTTTGAGCAATCAGCCCCAGCATTTT. This gives the protein CASSLNGQGPLSNQPQHF.

This clone occurred a few times. The chain couples TRBV5-1 to TRBJ1-1, with 7 bases matching TRBD1. This CDR3 comprises 15 residues. J was trimmed by 5 bases and V by 4 bases; bases with no gene match: 11. In germline, CDR1 is SGHRS, CDR2 YFSETQ. The chain's CDR3 is CASSRTGDQRTEAFF. The CDR3 DNA sequence: TGCGCCAGCAGCAGAACAGGGGATCAGCGAACTGAAGCTTTCTTT.

The rearrangement links TRBV30 to TRBJ2-5; D is ambiguous. V dropped 3 bases and J dropped 0 bases, with 11 bases sitting between them. The CDR3 sequence is 14 residues long. The germline V gene has CDR1 GTSNPN and CDR2 SVGIG (reference sequence). This chain's CDR3 is CAWRPVPYQETQYF. CDR3 nucleotides: TGTGCCTGGAGGCCCGTACCGTACCAAGAGACCCAGTACTTC.

The chain employs TRBV11-1 and TRBJ1-5; D is possibly TRBD1 (6 bases). The CDR3 loop spans 13 amino acids. CDR1 and CDR2 (germline): SGHAT, FQDESV (reference sequence). The V and J ends lost 4 bases and 7 bases respectively, with 11 bases between them. The CDR3 reads CASSSDRTQPQHF. CDR3 coding DNA: TGTGCCAGCAGCTCTGACAGGACACAGCCCCAGCATTTT.

The V gene is TRBV4-1, the J gene TRBJ2-5, with D possibly matching TRBD2 (5 bases). Germline CDR1 is MGHRA and CDR2 is YSYEKL. This CDR3 comprises 14 residues. Trimming left V 1 base short and J 3 bases short, with 9 bases between. The CDR3 DNA sequence: TGCGCCAGCAGCCAAGGGCTGGAGGAAGAGACCCAGTACTTC. It specifies CASSQGLEEETQYF.

The chain has TRBV5-1 and TRBJ1-2, with a tentative D call TRBD1 (6 bases). The CDR3 sequence is 14 residues long. Germline V gene data show CDR1 as SGHRS and CDR2 as YFSETQ. V lost 3 bases, J lost 5 bases, and 14 bases lay in between. CDR3 sequence (DNA): TGCGCCAGCAGCTCACAGGGTACGGAGTATGGCTACACCTTC. Residues: CASSSQGTEYGYTF.

This chain links TRBV5-1 with TRBJ1-4, with TRBD1 as a possible D gene (5 bases). CDR1 is SGHRS and CDR2 is YFSETQ in the germline V gene. V dropped 4 bases and J dropped 7 bases, with 17 bases sitting between them. CDR3 length equals 15 residues. The DNA for the CDR3 is TGCGCCAGCAGCCTCCTCGGGGGGGAAGGTGAAAAACTGTTTTTT. Residues: CASSLLGGEGEKLFF.

A few counts support this clone. The gene calls are TRBV5-1 and TRBJ2-2; D gene uncertain. Germline V lookup: CDR1 SGHRS, CDR2 YFSETQ. Trimming shortened V by 4 bases and J by 6 bases, and 13 bases separated the two germline ends. The CDR3 runs to 14 residues. CDR3 nucleotide sequence: TGCGCCAGCAGCCCAGGCGTGGTTTCCGGGGAGCTGTTTTTT. It yields the protein CASSPGVVSGELFF.

The chain combines TRBV5-5 with TRBJ2-7; tentatively, D is TRBD1 or TRBD2 (5 bases each). Germline V CDR1 and CDR2: SGHKS, YYEKEE (reference sequence). This CDR3 comprises 14 residues. Trimming took off 4 bases at V and 0 bases at J, with 11 bases between the two ends. CDR3 DNA: TGTGCCAGCAGCCGGGGACGGAGCTCCTACGAGCAGTACTTC. Its protein product is CASSRGRSSYEQYF.

J is TRBJ1-1 and V is TRBV6-6; D is unresolved. V lost 5 bases to trimming and J lost 4 bases, with 14 bases between them. CDR3 length: 14 residues. From germline, CDR1 is MNHNY and CDR2 SVGAGI (reference sequence). CDR3 bases: TGTGCCAGCAGTCTCTCCAGGCTGCGCACTGAAGCTTTCTTT. This sequence encodes CASSLSRLRTEAFF.

The chain couples TRBV12-5 to TRBJ2-3; no firm D call. The V and J ends lost 5 bases and 9 bases respectively, with 12 bases between them. Germline CDR1 and CDR2: LGHNT and FRNRAP. The CDR3 runs 12 residues. CDR3 in amino acids: CASGPGAGTQYF. DNA of the CDR3: TGTGCTAGTGGTCCGGGTGCCGGGACGCAGTATTTT.

The rearrangement uses TRBV11-2 and TRBJ1-1, with D unresolved. V lost 4 bases and J lost 5, with 11 bases in between. CDR1 and CDR2 (germline): SGHAT, FQNNGV. The CDR3 is 13 amino acids. The CDR3 protein is CASSSRIETEAFF. CDR3 coding DNA: TGTGCCAGCAGCTCTCGGATAGAGACTGAAGCTTTCTTT.

The J gene is TRBJ2-2, the V gene TRBV2; the match to TRBD2 covers 11 bases. Unmatched junction bases numbered 3, after V lost 7 bases and J lost 5 bases. Per germline, CDR1 SNHLY and CDR2 FYNNEI. This CDR3 contains 14 residues. CDR3 protein: CASKGLAVTGELFF. CDR3 in DNA: TGTGCCAGCAAGGGACTAGCGGTTACCGGGGAGCTGTTTTTT.

This clone was seen only a few times. The CDR3 loop reads CASSPTWGRSDSPLHF. The DNA for the CDR3 is TGTGCCAGCAGCCCCACTTGGGGGCGAAGTGATTCACCCCTCCACTTT. The V call is TRBV7-2, the J call TRBJ1-6; D possibly corresponds to TRBD1 (6 bases). Trimming removed 5 bases from V and 8 bases from J, with 19 bases in between. Germline-derived CDR1 and CDR2 are SGHTA and FQGNSA. This CDR3 is built from 16 residues.

This clone was seen a single time. This chain connects TRBV9 to TRBJ2-1, with 8 positions matching TRBD2. This CDR3 is built from 16 residues. Looked up from germline, CDR1 is SGDLS and CDR2 is YYNGEE. Trimming took 4 bases from V and 7 from J; bases not matched to a gene: 13. CDR3 sequence (DNA): TGTGCCAGCAGCCCCCTTGGGCGGGGGGCGAGGAATGAGCAGTTCTTC. This sequence encodes CASSPLGRGARNEQFF.

J is TRBJ2-7 and V is TRBV10-2; D gene uncertain. Per germline, CDR1 WSHSY and CDR2 SAAADI. V was trimmed by 0 bases and J by 4 bases, leaving 4 bases between them. This CDR3 is 12 amino acids long. Here the CDR3 DNA reads TGCGCCAGCAGTGAGTCGTGGTACGAGCAGTACTTC. It translates to CASSESWYEQYF.